This T cell receptor (beta chain) was identified in a study of beta chain features in type 1 diabetes. Whole-study findings and limits: A pattern of fewer insertions and more deletions at VDJ junctions was seen in type 1 diabetes patients. PCR might favor shorter templates, equally in patients and controls.

There are a few counts of this clone. What it binds is unknown. CD4+ naive, central memory, regulatory and stem cell-like memory cells were sorted via CD45RO/CCR7/CD25/CD127/CD95/CD27. Populations obtained by sorting all exceeded 95% purity. Since all of the isolated RNA was reverse transcribed, expressed TCRB transcripts were what got sequenced. Sequenced by immunoSEQ multiplex PCR; TCRdb stores in-frame clones only, minus some. The sample has roughly 300,000 clones, 7.5% to 9% seen once. The CDR3 runs to 15 residues. CDR1 SEHNR and CDR2 FQNEAQ come from the germline V gene (reference sequence). V gave up 5 bases and J gave up 1 base, with 14 bases separating them.

This sequence was found in a woman under 30 in good health. The J gene is TRBJ1-1, the V gene TRBV7-9, with D perhaps matching TRBD1 (5 bases). The sample was central memory CD4+ T cells from blood. In DNA, the CDR3 is TGTGCCAGCAGCGGACGCGGGGGGTGGAACACTGAAGCTTTCTTT. As protein: CASSGRGGWNTEAFF.